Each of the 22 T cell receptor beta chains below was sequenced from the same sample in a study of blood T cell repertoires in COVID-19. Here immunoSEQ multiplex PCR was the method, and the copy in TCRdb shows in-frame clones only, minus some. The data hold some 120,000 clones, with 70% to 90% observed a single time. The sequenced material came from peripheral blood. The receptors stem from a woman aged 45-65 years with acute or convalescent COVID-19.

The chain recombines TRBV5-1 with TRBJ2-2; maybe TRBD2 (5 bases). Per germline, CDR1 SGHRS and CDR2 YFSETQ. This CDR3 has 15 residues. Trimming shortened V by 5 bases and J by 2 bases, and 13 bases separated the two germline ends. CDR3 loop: CASRPSRTNTGELFF. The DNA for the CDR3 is TGCGCCAGCAGACCGAGTAGGACTAACACCGGGGAGCTGTTTTTT.

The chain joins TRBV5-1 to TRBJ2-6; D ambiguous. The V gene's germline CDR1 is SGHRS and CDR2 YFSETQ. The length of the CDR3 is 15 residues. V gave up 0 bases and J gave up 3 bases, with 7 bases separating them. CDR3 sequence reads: CASSLDSVGANVLTF. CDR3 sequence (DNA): TGCGCCAGCAGCTTGGATTCGGTTGGGGCCAACGTCCTGACTTTC. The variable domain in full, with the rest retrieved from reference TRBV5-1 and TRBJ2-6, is KAGVTQTPRYLIKTRGQQVTLSCSPISGHRSVSWYQQTPGQGLQFLFEYFSETQRNKGNFPGRFSGRQFSNSRSEMNVSTLELGDSALYLCASSLDSVGANVLTFGAGSRLTVL.

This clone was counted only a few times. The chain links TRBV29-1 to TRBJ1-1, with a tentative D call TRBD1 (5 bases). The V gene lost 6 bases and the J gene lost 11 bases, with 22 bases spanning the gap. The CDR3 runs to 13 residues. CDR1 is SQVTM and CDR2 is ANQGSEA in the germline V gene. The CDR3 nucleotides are TGCAGCGTCAACTCAGGGACCGTGGGGGGGGCTTTCTTT. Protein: CSVNSGTVGGAFF.

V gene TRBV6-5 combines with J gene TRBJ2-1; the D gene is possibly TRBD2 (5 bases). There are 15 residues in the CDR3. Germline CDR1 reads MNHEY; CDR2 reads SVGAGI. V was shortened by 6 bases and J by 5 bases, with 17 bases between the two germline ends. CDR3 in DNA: TGTGCCAGCAGCCGCCCCCCGGGATTGAACAATGAGCAGTTCTTC. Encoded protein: CASSRPPGLNNEQFF.

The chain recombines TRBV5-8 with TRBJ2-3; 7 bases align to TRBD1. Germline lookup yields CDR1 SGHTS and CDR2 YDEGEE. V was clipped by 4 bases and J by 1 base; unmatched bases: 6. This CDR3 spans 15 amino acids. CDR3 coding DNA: TGTGCCAGCAGCGGGGGACAGCCAGGCACAGATACGCAGTATTTT. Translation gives CASSGGQPGTDTQYF. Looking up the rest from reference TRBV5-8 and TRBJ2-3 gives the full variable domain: EAGVTQSPTHLIKTRGQQATLRCSPISGHTSVYWYQQALGLGLQFLLWYDEGEERNRGNFPPRFSGRQFPNYSSELNVNALELEDSALYLCASSGGQPGTDTQYFGPGTRLTVL.

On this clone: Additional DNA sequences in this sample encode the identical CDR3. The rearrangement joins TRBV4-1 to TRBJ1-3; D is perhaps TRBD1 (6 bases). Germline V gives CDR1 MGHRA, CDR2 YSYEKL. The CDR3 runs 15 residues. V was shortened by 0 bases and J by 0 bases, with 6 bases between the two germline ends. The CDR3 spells CASSQDRGSGNTIYF. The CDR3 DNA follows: TGCGCCAGCAGCCAAGACAGGGGCTCTGGAAACACCATATATTTT.

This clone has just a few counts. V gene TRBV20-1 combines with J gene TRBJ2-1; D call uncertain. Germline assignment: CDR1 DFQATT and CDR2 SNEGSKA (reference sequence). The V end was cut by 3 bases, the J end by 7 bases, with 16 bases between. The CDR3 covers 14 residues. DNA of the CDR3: TGCAGTGCTAGTGATAGTACCCCTTCAAATGAGCAGTTCTTC. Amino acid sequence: CSASDSTPSNEQFF.

The CDR3 coding sequence is TGCAGCGTTTGGACTAGCGGGAGACCCGAGCAGTACTTC. Protein product: CSVWTSGRPEQYF. The chain carries TRBV29-1 and TRBJ2-7, with 13 bases lining up with TRBD2. V lost 5 bases, J lost 6 bases, and 4 bases stayed unmatched. CDR1 and CDR2 from the germline V gene are SQVTM and ANQGSEA. This CDR3 region has 13 residues.

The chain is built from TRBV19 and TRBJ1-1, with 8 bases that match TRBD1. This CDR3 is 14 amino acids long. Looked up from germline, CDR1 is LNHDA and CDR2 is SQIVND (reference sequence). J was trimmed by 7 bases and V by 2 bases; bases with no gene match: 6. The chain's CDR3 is CASSITTGVSEAFF. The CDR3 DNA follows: TGTGCCAGTAGTATAACGACAGGGGTGAGTGAAGCTTTCTTT.

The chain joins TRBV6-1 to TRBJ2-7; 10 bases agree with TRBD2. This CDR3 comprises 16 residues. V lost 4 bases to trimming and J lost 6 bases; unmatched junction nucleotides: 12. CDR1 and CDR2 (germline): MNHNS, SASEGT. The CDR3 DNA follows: TGTGCCAGCAGTGTAAGCGGGGGGGCCGATGCTCTCGAGCAGTACTTC. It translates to CASSVSGGADALEQYF.

CDR3 sequence reads: CASNGDFSYEQYF. The CDR3 DNA reads TGTGCCAGCAATGGGGACTTTTCCTACGAGCAGTACTTC. V gene TRBV28 combines with J gene TRBJ2-7; tentative D call: TRBD2 (6 bases). Per germline, CDR1 MDHEN and CDR2 SYDVKM. V gave up 7 bases and J gave up 1 base, with 11 bases separating them. The CDR3 is 13 amino acids.

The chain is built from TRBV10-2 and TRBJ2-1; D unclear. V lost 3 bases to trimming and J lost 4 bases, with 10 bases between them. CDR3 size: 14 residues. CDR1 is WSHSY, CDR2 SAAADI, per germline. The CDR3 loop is CASSDVEPYNEQFF. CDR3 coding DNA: TGCGCCAGCAGTGATGTGGAGCCTTACAATGAGCAGTTCTTC.

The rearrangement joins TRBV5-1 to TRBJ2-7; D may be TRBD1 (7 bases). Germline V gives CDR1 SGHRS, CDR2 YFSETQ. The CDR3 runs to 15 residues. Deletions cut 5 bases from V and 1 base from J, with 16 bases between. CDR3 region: CASRPAAGGSYEQYF. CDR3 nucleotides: TGCGCCAGCAGACCCGCGGCAGGGGGGTCCTACGAGCAGTACTTC.

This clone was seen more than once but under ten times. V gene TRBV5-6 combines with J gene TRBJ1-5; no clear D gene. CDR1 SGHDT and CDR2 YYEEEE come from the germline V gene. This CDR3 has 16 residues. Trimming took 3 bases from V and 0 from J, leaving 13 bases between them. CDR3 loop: CASSWELGHSNQPQHF. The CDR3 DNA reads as TGTGCCAGCAGCTGGGAACTAGGGCATAGCAATCAGCCCCAGCATTTT.

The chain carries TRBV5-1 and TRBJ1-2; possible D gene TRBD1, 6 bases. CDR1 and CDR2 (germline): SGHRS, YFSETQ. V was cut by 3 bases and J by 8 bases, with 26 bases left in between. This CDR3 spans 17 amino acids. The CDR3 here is CASSSADGQSHIGGYTF. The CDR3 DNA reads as TGCGCCAGCAGCTCGGCCGACGGACAGAGCCATATAGGAGGCTACACCTTC.

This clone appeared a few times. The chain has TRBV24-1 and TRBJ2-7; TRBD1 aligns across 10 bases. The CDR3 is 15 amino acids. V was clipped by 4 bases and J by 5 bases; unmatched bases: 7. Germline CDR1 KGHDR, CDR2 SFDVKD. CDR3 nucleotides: TGTGCCACCAGTGACCCCGGGACAGGGGACCACGAGCAGTACTTC. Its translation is CATSDPGTGDHEQYF.

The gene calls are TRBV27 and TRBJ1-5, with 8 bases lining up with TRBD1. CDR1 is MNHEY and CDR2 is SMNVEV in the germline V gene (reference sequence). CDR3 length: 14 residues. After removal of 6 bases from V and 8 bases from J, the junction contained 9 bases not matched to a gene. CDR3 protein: CASRQGGTGEPQHF. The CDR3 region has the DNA TGTGCCAGCAGGCAGGGGGGGACAGGTGAGCCCCAGCATTTT.

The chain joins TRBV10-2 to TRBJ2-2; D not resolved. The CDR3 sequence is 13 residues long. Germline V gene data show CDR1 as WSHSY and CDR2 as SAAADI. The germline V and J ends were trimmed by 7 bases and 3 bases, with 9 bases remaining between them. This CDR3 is CASIGRYTGELFF. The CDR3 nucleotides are TGCGCCAGCATTGGCCGCTACACCGGGGAGCTGTTTTTT.

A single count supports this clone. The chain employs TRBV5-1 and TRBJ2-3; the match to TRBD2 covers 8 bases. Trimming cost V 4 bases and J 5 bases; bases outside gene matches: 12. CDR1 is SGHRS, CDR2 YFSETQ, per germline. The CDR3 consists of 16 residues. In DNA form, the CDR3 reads TGCGCCAGCAGCGCGGGAGGTAGCGGGTACATAGATACGCAGTATTTT. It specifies CASSAGGSGYIDTQYF.

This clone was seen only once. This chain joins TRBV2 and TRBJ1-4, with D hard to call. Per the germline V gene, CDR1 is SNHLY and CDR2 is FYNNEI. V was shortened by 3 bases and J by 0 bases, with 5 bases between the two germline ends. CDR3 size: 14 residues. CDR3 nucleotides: TGTGCCAGCAGTGAGTCTACAACTAATGAAAAACTGTTTTTT. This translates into CASSESTTNEKLFF.

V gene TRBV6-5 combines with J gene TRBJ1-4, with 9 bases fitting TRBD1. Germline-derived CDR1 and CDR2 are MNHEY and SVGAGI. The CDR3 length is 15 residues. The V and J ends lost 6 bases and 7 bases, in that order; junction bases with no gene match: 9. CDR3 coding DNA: TGTGCCAGCAGAGGGCCGGGACAGGGCGTTGAAAAACTGTTTTTT. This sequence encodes CASRGPGQGVEKLFF.

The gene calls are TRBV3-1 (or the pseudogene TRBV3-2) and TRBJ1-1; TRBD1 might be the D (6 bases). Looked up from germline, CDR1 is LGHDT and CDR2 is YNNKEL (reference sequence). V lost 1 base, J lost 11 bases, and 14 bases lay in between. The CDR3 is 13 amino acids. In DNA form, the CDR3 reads TGTGCCAGCAGCCAAGTTGCAGGGGTTGTTGCTTTCTTT. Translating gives CASSQVAGVVAFF.